The 8 T cell receptor beta chains given below trace back to one sample, sequenced in a study of glioma-infiltrating T cells. Amplification of TCR alpha and beta CDR3 regions from RNA used iRepertoire nested multiplex PCR. TCRdb recomputed calls from the multiplex PCR reads with MiXCR, one row per CDR3 protein. The sample yields about 210,000 distinct CDR3 sequences, around 30% seen once. The sequenced sample was glioma tissue, nonneoplastic brain tissue, or PBMCs (not recorded which). The receptors shown here come from a human donor with low-grade glioma or glioblastoma, undergoing nonglioma brain surgery, or in good health (not recorded which).

The rearrangement joins TRBV30 to TRBJ2-7, with D uncertain. CDR1 GTSNPN and CDR2 SVGIG come from the germline V gene (reference sequence). This CDR3 is built from 12 residues. The V gene lost 5 bases and the J gene lost 2 bases, with 10 bases spanning the gap. CDR3 in amino acids: CAWQGPPYEQYF. CDR3 sequence (DNA): TGTGCCTGGCAAGGTCCCCCCTACGAGCAGTACTTC.

As concerns this clonotype: This sequence may be a read error, since a much larger clone differs from it by one base. The chain is built from TRBV4-2 and TRBJ1-2; 7 bases agree with TRBD1. There are 14 residues in the CDR3. The germline V gene has CDR1 LGHNA and CDR2 YNFKEQ. With V trimmed by 11 bases and J by 1 base, 10 bases remained unmatched. CDR3 sequence (DNA): TGTGCCGACAGCCCGGGACAGATTAACTATGGCTACACCTTC. It translates to CADSPGQINYGYTF.

The rearrangement links TRBV4-3 to TRBJ2-1; D uncertain. Looked up from germline, CDR1 is LGHNA and CDR2 is YSLEER. The CDR3 has 19 amino acids. Trimming took off 1 base at V and 0 bases at J, with 19 bases between the two ends. In DNA, the CDR3 is TGCGCCAGCAGCCAAGGTCGAGCTACCGCGCCGAGCTCCTACAATGAGCAGTTCTTC. It translates to CASSQGRATAPSSYNEQFF.

There are many counts of this clonotype. This chain links TRBV7-2 with TRBJ2-1; no reliable D call. The germline gives CDR1 SGHTA, CDR2 FQGNSA. The germline V and J ends were trimmed by 6 bases and 2 bases, with 20 bases remaining between them. The CDR3 loop spans 17 amino acids. The CDR3, as DNA: TGTGCCAGCAGTTTGCTATTACTTGTCTCCCCCTACAATGAGCAGTTCTTC. Translating gives CASSLLLLVSPYNEQFF.

This chain links TRBV20-1 with TRBJ1-2; TRBD1 matches at 8 bases. The CDR3 has 13 amino acids. J lost 7 bases, V lost 1 base, and 5 bases had no gene match. Germline-derived CDR1 and CDR2 are DFQATT and SNEGSKA (reference sequence). Here the CDR3 DNA reads TGCAGTGCTAGAGCTCAGCAGGGGGCTGGCTACACCTTC. Its protein is CSARAQQGAGYTF.

A single count supports this clonotype. V gene TRBV6-1 combines with J gene TRBJ2-2; 9 bases agree with TRBD2. Germline loops: CDR1 MNHNS, CDR2 SASEGT. Trimming removed 7 bases from V and 0 bases from J; junction bases left unmatched: 18. This CDR3 has 20 residues. CDR3 sequence reads: CASTQQGSAGGPANTGELFF. For the CDR3, the DNA is TGTGCCAGCACCCAACAAGGGTCTGCGGGAGGGCCCGCGAACACCGGGGAGCTGTTTTTT.

The chain combines TRBV5-1 with TRBJ2-1; D not resolved. Trimming pared 0 bases from V and 0 bases from J, leaving 10 bases between. The CDR3 has 16 amino acids. Germline V gene data show CDR1 as SGHRS and CDR2 as YFSETQ. The CDR3, as DNA: TGCGCCAGCAGCTTGGATTCAGGAATCTCCTACAATGAGCAGTTCTTC. This sequence encodes CASSLDSGISYNEQFF.

As regards this clonotype: Germline is not matched at one junction end, which may reflect a read error. The V gene is TRBV2, the J gene TRBJ2-7, with D maybe TRBD2 (6 bases). Germline V gene data show CDR1 as SNHLY and CDR2 as FYNNEI. The CDR3 runs to 14 residues. The CDR3 DNA reads TGTGACAGCAGTTACTGGCGGGACGGGTACGAGCAGTACTTC. This gives the protein CDSSYWRDGYEQYF.